The 20 T cell receptor beta chains presented below share a single source sample, sequenced in a study of cytomegalovirus exposure and HLA in healthy donors. The PCR contained 60 Vbeta and 13 Jbeta primers. Assay: immunoSEQ multiplex PCR; the TCRdb copy retains only in-frame clones and omits some. The sample carries over 50,000 clones, approximately 88% recorded once. Sequencing was carried out using PBMCs. The receptors originated from a man aged 30 to 39 in good health and CMV-seropositive.

The chain joins TRBV7-9 to TRBJ2-2; D not certain. Trimming removed 5 bases from V and 2 bases from J, with 9 bases in between. The V gene's germline CDR1 is SEHNR and CDR2 FQNEAQ (reference sequence). The CDR3 has 14 amino acids. CDR3 coding DNA: TGTGCCAGCAGCCCCCACAGCAACACCGGGGAGCTGTTTTTT. This codes for CASSPHSNTGELFF.

V usage is TRBV5-4 and J usage is TRBJ2-3; 11 bases align to TRBD1. The germline V gene encodes CDR1 SGHNT and CDR2 YYREEE (reference sequence). With V trimmed by 3 bases and J by 4 bases, 1 base remained unmatched. This CDR3 region has 14 residues. The CDR3 here is CASSWGQGADTQYF. CDR3 coding DNA: TGTGCCAGCAGCTGGGGACAGGGGGCAGATACGCAGTATTTT.

This CDR3 is CASEDRDYGYTF. The DNA of the CDR3 is TGTGCCAGCGAAGACAGGGACTATGGCTACACCTTC. V gene TRBV2 combines with J gene TRBJ1-2; 7 bases map to TRBD1. Germline loops: CDR1 SNHLY, CDR2 FYNNEI. This CDR3 is 12 amino acids long. Germline trimming cut 8 bases from V and 3 bases from J; bases unmatched to any gene: 3.

The CDR3 here is CASSSLGTAGNTIYF. The CDR3 DNA follows: TGTGCCAGTAGTAGCCTCGGGACAGCAGGAAACACCATATATTTT. V and J are TRBV19 and TRBJ1-3; 7 bases map to TRBD1. V shed 4 bases and J 4 bases; nucleotides not matched to a gene: 7. Germline V gene data show CDR1 as LNHDA and CDR2 as SQIVND (reference sequence). CDR3 length: 15 residues.

This chain connects TRBV9 to TRBJ2-7, with a possible D match to TRBD1 (6 bases). V was trimmed by 4 bases and J by 3 bases, leaving 14 bases between them. Germline V lookup: CDR1 SGDLS, CDR2 YYNGEE. This CDR3 is 14 amino acids long. The CDR3 DNA follows: TGTGCCAGCAGCTTACAGGGTGGGGGCTACGAGCAGTACTTC. Amino acid sequence: CASSLQGGGYEQYF.

This clone was detected only once. The chain combines TRBV5-1 with TRBJ1-1; no clear D gene. Per germline, CDR1 SGHRS and CDR2 YFSETQ. The V end lost 0 bases, the J end lost 1 base, and 7 bases lay between the germline ends. This CDR3 contains 14 residues. The CDR3 coding sequence is TGCGCCAGCAGCTTGGTCCAGTCGAACACTGAAGCTTTCTTT. Protein product: CASSLVQSNTEAFF.

The chain joins TRBV5-1 to TRBJ2-1, with 8 positions matching TRBD2. J gave up 6 bases and V 0 bases, and 23 bases lay outside the gene matches. The CDR3 is 21 residues long. The V gene's germline CDR1 is SGHRS and CDR2 YFSETQ. CDR3 amino acids: CASSLAPRSGSLLHRGNEQFF. CDR3 nucleotide sequence: TGCGCCAGCAGCTTGGCCCCCAGGAGCGGGAGCCTCCTCCATCGCGGCAATGAGCAGTTCTTC.

The genes are TRBV10-3 and TRBJ1-1; perhaps TRBD1 as D (6 bases). V was cut by 0 bases and J by 4 bases, with 15 bases left in between. The CDR3 runs to 16 residues. Germline V CDR1 and CDR2: ENHRY, SYGVKD. CDR3 residues: CAISESVGGGGTEAFF. In DNA, the CDR3 is TGTGCCATCAGTGAGTCAGTGGGTGGGGGCGGCACTGAAGCTTTCTTT.

The rearrangement uses TRBV28 and TRBJ1-1; D is undetermined. The V end was cut by 5 bases, the J end by 4 bases, with 8 bases between. Germline CDR1 reads MDHEN; CDR2 reads SYDVKM. The CDR3 spans 12 residues. The CDR3 DNA sequence: TGTGCCAGCAGTCACGGTGGCACTGAAGCTTTCTTT. It specifies CASSHGGTEAFF.

This clone occurred a few times. This rearrangement joins TRBV11-3 to TRBJ1-2, with 11 bases identical to TRBD1. CDR3 size: 16 residues. The germline CDR1 and CDR2 sequences are SGHNT and YENEEA. Trimming at V came to 3 bases and at J to 2 bases, leaving 5 bases not matched to a gene. The CDR3 nucleotides read TGTGCCAGCAGCTTGAACGGACAGGGGGCAAACTATGGCTACACCTTC. Encoded protein: CASSLNGQGANYGYTF.

This clone appeared a few times. The J gene is TRBJ2-7, the V gene TRBV2, with 7 bases that match TRBD2. Germline trimming cut 5 bases from V and 7 bases from J; bases unmatched to any gene: 11. This CDR3 is built from 14 residues. Germline V gives CDR1 SNHLY, CDR2 FYNNEI. DNA for the CDR3: TGTGCCAGCAGTTTGGGGGGAGGGCCAGAGGAGCAGTACTTC. It codes for CASSLGGGPEEQYF.

This chain uses TRBV28 with TRBJ2-4; weak D call: TRBD2 (5 bases). Germline CDR1 and CDR2: MDHEN and SYDVKM. CDR3 length: 13 residues. V was shortened by 6 bases and J by 9 bases, with 15 bases between the two germline ends. The CDR3 here is CASSLDSPAIQYF. CDR3 nucleotides: TGTGCCAGCAGCCTGGACTCCCCCGCCATTCAGTACTTC.

J is TRBJ1-2 and V is TRBV28, with TRBD1 identical over 8 bases. Germline lookup yields CDR1 MDHEN and CDR2 SYDVKM. V was pared by 4 bases and J by 4 bases, with 2 bases of the junction left unmatched. The CDR3 has 13 amino acids. The CDR3 spells CASSSGGLYGYTF. Here the CDR3 DNA reads TGTGCCAGCAGTTCAGGGGGCCTCTATGGCTACACCTTC.

This clone was seen more than once but under ten times. The CDR3 DNA is TGTGCCAGCAGCGTACAGGCTAATGAAAAACTGTTTTTT. Its protein is CASSVQANEKLFF. This chain connects TRBV9 to TRBJ1-4; D uncertain. The CDR3 loop spans 13 amino acids. Trimming took 1 base from V and 3 from J, leaving 4 bases between them. CDR1 and CDR2 (germline): SGDLS, YYNGEE. Using reference TRBV9 and TRBJ1-4 for the parts outside the CDR3, the full variable domain is DSGVTQTPKHLITATGQRVTLRCSPRSGDLSVYWYQQSLDQGLQFLIQYYNGEERAKGNILERFSAQQFPDLHSELNLSSLELGDSALYFCASSVQANEKLFFGSGTQLSVL.

The chain combines TRBV19 with TRBJ2-7; D gene unclear. The CDR3 has 14 amino acids. V was trimmed by 1 base and J by 3 bases, leaving 10 bases between them. Per germline, CDR1 LNHDA and CDR2 SQIVND (reference sequence). This chain's CDR3 is CASSIAWQDYEQYF. For the CDR3, the DNA is TGTGCCAGTAGTATAGCATGGCAGGACTACGAGCAGTACTTC.

This clone appeared a single time. The CDR3 loop reads CASSRPSGSSDTQYF. The CDR3, as DNA: TGTGCCAGCAGTCGGCCTAGCGGGAGTTCAGATACGCAGTATTTT. V is TRBV28 and J is TRBJ2-3, with 10 nucleotides matching TRBD2. J lost 4 bases, V lost 5 bases, and 6 bases had no gene match. The CDR3 is 15 amino acids. The germline gives CDR1 MDHEN, CDR2 SYDVKM.

V is TRBV4-1 and J is TRBJ2-7, with 7 positions matching TRBD2. The V gene's germline CDR1 is MGHRA and CDR2 YSYEKL. There are 15 residues in the CDR3. With V trimmed by 0 bases and J by 3 bases, 5 bases remained unmatched. Here the CDR3 DNA reads TGCGCCAGCAGCCAAGATACCAGCGGGGACTACGAGCAGTACTTC. This encodes CASSQDTSGDYEQYF.

The genes are TRBV28 and TRBJ2-1, with D perhaps TRBD1 (6 bases). V shed 8 bases and J shed 2 bases, with 16 bases lying between them. CDR3 length: 15 residues. The germline V gene has CDR1 MDHEN and CDR2 SYDVKM. DNA of the CDR3: TGTGCCAGCCTTACCCAGGGGCTAACCTACAATGAGCAGTTCTTC. The encoded protein is CASLTQGLTYNEQFF.

The rearrangement joins TRBV7-9 to TRBJ1-2; tentative D call: TRBD1 (5 bases). Germline V gene data show CDR1 as SEHNR and CDR2 as FQNEAQ (reference sequence). CDR3 size: 11 residues. V was cut by 6 bases and J by 8 bases, with 10 bases left in between. DNA of the CDR3: TGTGCCAGCAGGACGGGGGTCGGCTACACCTTC. This gives the protein CASRTGVGYTF.

This rearrangement joins TRBV9 to TRBJ2-5, with a weak D call TRBD2 (5 bases). The germline V and J ends were trimmed by 4 bases and 3 bases, with 16 bases remaining between them. CDR1 is SGDLS, CDR2 YYNGEE, per germline. This CDR3 contains 15 residues. The CDR3 region is CASSSRTGSKETQYF. The CDR3 coding sequence is TGTGCCAGCAGCTCTCGGACGGGGAGCAAAGAGACCCAGTACTTC. Using reference TRBV9 and TRBJ2-5 for the parts outside the CDR3, the full variable domain is DSGVTQTPKHLITATGQRVTLRCSPRSGDLSVYWYQQSLDQGLQFLIQYYNGEERAKGNILERFSAQQFPDLHSELNLSSLELGDSALYFCASSSRTGSKETQYFGPGTRLLVL.